This T cell receptor (beta chain) was retrieved from a study of CD8 T cell repertoires and HIV-1 epitope variants. Study context: An approximately 10-day culture received IL-2, IL-7 and IL-15 on days 3 and 7. Study-wide results and limits: No clonotypes responded to the TAALDMSHF plasma variant; about five recognized KF9, one HW9.

On this clone: Its antigen remains unidentified.

TCR beta CDR3 was sequenced at survey depth on immunoSEQ. Sequenced by immunoSEQ multiplex PCR; TCRdb stores in-frame clones only, minus some. Counted here are 6,000 to 8,000 clones, 55% to 65% occurring once; the ten biggest clones make up about 40%. This TCR was recovered from a male donor with HIV. The sample taken for sequencing was cultured CD8+ T cells derived from PBMCs.

The CDR3 bases are TGTGCCAGCAGTTCAGATGTCTCGGCCTACGAGCAGTACTTC. It is translated as CASSSDVSAYEQYF. The chain is built from TRBV2 and TRBJ2-7; D is unresolved. The CDR3 has 14 residues. Trimming took 5 bases from V and 2 from J, leaving 13 bases between them. Germline V gives CDR1 SNHLY, CDR2 FYNNEI. Together with reference TRBV2 and TRBJ2-7, the CDR3 gives the full variable domain: EPEVTQTPSHQVTQMGQEVILRCVPISNHLYFYWYRQILGQKVEFLVSFYNNEISEKSEIFDDQFSVERPDGSNFTLKIRSTKLEDSAMYFCASSSDVSAYEQYFGPGTRLTVT.